Shown below are 20 T cell receptor beta chains from a single sample sequenced in a study of blood T cell repertoires in COVID-19. Repertoires were generated with immunoSEQ multiplex PCR, while TCRdb's copy carries only in-frame clones and drops some. Altogether 300,000 to 350,000 clones are present, approximately 86% being singletons, with the ten largest covering approximately 2.4%. What was sequenced was peripheral blood. All receptors come from a man aged 18 to 29 with active or convalescent COVID-19.

J is TRBJ2-1 and V is TRBV6-5; D is uncertain. The V end was cut by 10 bases, the J end by 4 bases, with 14 bases between. Germline-derived CDR1 and CDR2 are MNHEY and SVGAGI. The CDR3 contains 13 residues. This chain's CDR3 is CAINPDTYNEQFF. The CDR3, as DNA: TGTGCCATCAACCCAGACACATACAATGAGCAGTTCTTC.

This chain joins TRBV6-5 and TRBJ2-1; 7 nucleotides match TRBD1. The CDR3 spans 16 residues. Germline values: CDR1 MNHEY, CDR2 SVGAGI. V shed 0 bases and J 0 bases; nucleotides not matched to a gene: 2. For the CDR3, the DNA is TGTGCCAGCAGTTACTCAGGGACAGCCTCCTACAATGAGCAGTTCTTC. Its protein product is CASSYSGTASYNEQFF.

This clone appeared a single time. V is TRBV5-1 and J is TRBJ1-6; D is unresolved. Trimming cost V 0 bases and J 9 bases, with 13 bases left between them. There are 15 residues in the CDR3. CDR1 is SGHRS and CDR2 is YFSETQ in the germline V gene. CDR3 protein: CASSLDAGTVSPLHF. Written as DNA, the CDR3 is TGCGCCAGCAGCTTGGACGCGGGTACAGTTTCACCCCTCCACTTT. The whole variable domain, remainder taken from reference TRBV5-1 and TRBJ1-6, is KAGVTQTPRYLIKTRGQQVTLSCSPISGHRSVSWYQQTPGQGLQFLFEYFSETQRNKGNFPGRFSGRQFSNSRSEMNVSTLELGDSALYLCASSLDAGTVSPLHFGNGTRLTVT.

The chain links TRBV3-1 (or the pseudogene TRBV3-2) to TRBJ2-5, with D possibly being TRBD2 (6 bases). CDR1 and CDR2 from the germline V gene are LGHDT and YNNKEL (reference sequence). V gave up 6 bases and J gave up 7 bases, with 21 bases separating them. The CDR3 is 15 residues long. This chain's CDR3 is CASSRSTSDLRTQYF. As DNA, the CDR3 is TGTGCCAGCAGTCGCTCGACTAGTGACCTTAGGACCCAGTACTTC.

The V and J genes are TRBV18 and TRBJ2-2; TRBD2 might be the D (5 bases). The CDR3 runs 16 residues. Trimming removed 6 bases at V and 3 bases at J, with 17 bases between. CDR1 and CDR2 from the germline V gene are KGHSH and LQKENI. The CDR3 DNA reads as TGTGCCAGCTCCCCCGGCACAATGGAGGACACCGGGGAGCTGTTTTTT. Translated, it gives CASSPGTMEDTGELFF.

V is TRBV5-6 and J is TRBJ2-7; a weak D match, TRBD1 (7 bases). V was trimmed by 4 bases and J by 5 bases, leaving 16 bases between them. The CDR3 has 14 amino acids. CDR1 is SGHDT, CDR2 YYEEEE, per germline. The CDR3 reads CASSPVEGAHEQYF. The CDR3 DNA reads as TGTGCCAGCAGCCCTGTGGAGGGGGCCCACGAGCAGTACTTC.

The chain links TRBV7-8 to TRBJ2-7, with 7 bases matching TRBD1. The CDR3 is 16 amino acids. J was trimmed by 4 bases and V by 5 bases; bases with no gene match: 14. CDR1 and CDR2 from the germline V gene are SGHVS and FQNEAQ. The CDR3 is CASSPARSQGFYEQYF. Written as DNA, the CDR3 is TGTGCCAGCAGCCCGGCCCGGTCACAGGGGTTTTACGAGCAGTACTTC.

J is TRBJ1-2 and V is TRBV21-1. TRBV21-1 is flagged as a pseudogene. The length of the CDR3 is 12 residues. CDR3 loop: CASSSGGDGYTF. CDR3 nucleotide sequence: TGTGCCAGCAGCTCCGGGGGGGATGGCTACACCTTC.

There are many counts of this clone. The chain carries TRBV19 and TRBJ1-4; possible D gene TRBD1, 6 bases. CDR1 is LNHDA, CDR2 SQIVND, per germline (reference sequence). The CDR3 is 15 residues long. V shed 5 bases and J shed 0 bases, with 10 bases lying between them. The CDR3, as DNA: TGTGCCAGTAGTTCGCGGACAGCAACTAATGAAAAACTGTTTTTT. This encodes CASSSRTATNEKLFF. Together with reference TRBV19 and TRBJ1-4, the CDR3 gives the full variable domain: DGGITQSPKYLFRKEGQNVTLSCEQNLNHDAMYWYRQDPGQGLRLIYYSQIVNDFQKGDIAEGYSVSREKKESFPLTVTSAQKNPTAFYLCASSSRTATNEKLFFGSGTQLSVL.

This clone has just one count. V is TRBV29-1 and J is TRBJ1-1; 7 bases are shared with TRBD1. This CDR3 has 13 residues. Germline CDR1 SQVTM, CDR2 ANQGSEA. J lost 5 bases, V lost 5 bases, and 8 bases had no gene match. DNA for the CDR3: TGCAGCGTTAAGTCCAGGGGGTGGACTGAAGCTTTCTTT. It codes for CSVKSRGWTEAFF.

V gene TRBV4-2 combines with J gene TRBJ2-7; TRBD2 agrees at 13 bases. The CDR3 totals 16 residues. After removal of 5 bases from V and 3 bases from J, the junction contained 7 bases not matched to a gene. Germline assignment: CDR1 LGHNA and CDR2 YNFKEQ. CDR3 sequence reads: CASSSWTSGRVYEQYF. CDR3 coding DNA: TGTGCCAGCAGCTCCTGGACTAGCGGGAGAGTCTACGAGCAGTACTTC.

The CDR3 loop reads CASSPLSPGEKLFF. The CDR3 bases are TGTGCCAGCAGCCCCCTTTCACCGGGGGAAAAACTGTTTTTT. The gene calls are TRBV6-6 and TRBJ1-4; D gene unclear. CDR1 is MNHNY and CDR2 is SVGAGI in the germline V gene (reference sequence). There are 14 residues in the CDR3. V shed 6 bases and J shed 8 bases, with 16 bases lying between them.

The chain joins TRBV4-1 to TRBJ2-7; D perhaps matches TRBD1 (6 bases). This CDR3 is built from 14 residues. In germline, CDR1 is MGHRA, CDR2 YSYEKL. V lost 2 bases and J 4 bases, leaving 12 bases between the germline ends. This CDR3 reads CASSQSTGRYEQYF. CDR3 nucleotides: TGCGCCAGCAGCCAAAGTACAGGGCGGTACGAGCAGTACTTC.

The V and J genes are TRBV27 and TRBJ1-5; no reliable D call. CDR1 is MNHEY and CDR2 is SMNVEV in the germline V gene (reference sequence). V lost 4 bases to trimming and J lost 15 bases, with 22 bases between them. CDR3 size: 14 residues. The CDR3 loop reads CASSYTLQRPLGHF. The CDR3 nucleotides are TGTGCCAGCAGTTACACACTACAACGACCCTTGGGGCATTTT.

The V and J genes are TRBV5-4 and TRBJ2-3; 9 positions agree with TRBD2. The CDR3 covers 15 residues. The germline V gene has CDR1 SGHNT and CDR2 YYREEE (reference sequence). Unmatched junction bases numbered 1, after V lost 0 bases and J lost 2 bases. The CDR3 reads CASSLGLADTDTQYF. DNA of the CDR3: TGTGCCAGCAGCTTGGGACTAGCGGACACAGATACGCAGTATTTT.

This clone was picked up a small number of times. J is TRBJ2-1 and V is TRBV4-1; TRBD2 matches 9 bases. Germline V gene lookup returns CDR1 MGHRA and CDR2 YSYEKL. The V and J ends lost 4 bases and 7 bases, in that order; junction bases with no gene match: 14. The CDR3 has 17 amino acids. For the CDR3, the DNA is TGCGCCAGCAGCCGGCTGAGCGGGAGGCCCCCTTCTAATGAGCAGTTCTTC. Translated, it gives CASSRLSGRPPSNEQFF.

This chain connects TRBV4-2 to TRBJ2-7; TRBD2 aligns across 11 bases. Germline CDR1 LGHNA, CDR2 YNFKEQ. This CDR3 has 18 amino acids. V gave up 3 bases and J gave up 4 bases; unmatched junction bases: 14. DNA for the CDR3: TGTGCCAGCAGCCACCAAAAAGGGACTAGCGGAGGGGTGTACGAGCAGTACTTC. Translation: CASSHQKGTSGGVYEQYF.

This rearrangement joins TRBV27 to TRBJ2-7; 9 bases are a match to TRBD2. This CDR3 is built from 15 residues. Trimming took 5 bases from V and 1 from J; bases not matched to a gene: 6. Germline V CDR1 and CDR2: MNHEY, SMNVEV (reference sequence). CDR3: CASSLLAGESYEQYF. The CDR3 coding sequence is TGTGCCAGCAGTCTTTTAGCGGGAGAATCCTACGAGCAGTACTTC.

The genes are TRBV3-1 (or the pseudogene TRBV3-2) and TRBJ2-7; D might be TRBD2 (6 bases). Trimming pared 4 bases from V and 3 bases from J, leaving 13 bases between. CDR3 length equals 14 residues. Germline assignment: CDR1 LGHDT and CDR2 YNNKEL (reference sequence). Written as DNA, the CDR3 is TGTGCCAGCAGCCCGGCCTGGGGGGACTACGAGCAGTACTTC. Translating it yields CASSPAWGDYEQYF.

The chain links TRBV28 to TRBJ1-6; 7 bases fit TRBD1. The V and J ends lost 7 bases and 3 bases, in that order; junction bases with no gene match: 9. Germline assignment: CDR1 MDHEN and CDR2 SYDVKM. This CDR3 is 16 amino acids long. The CDR3 sequence: CASTLGQGGYNSPLHF. In DNA, the CDR3 is TGTGCCAGCACCCTAGGGCAGGGGGGCTATAATTCACCCCTCCACTTT.